This TCR beta chain comes out of a study of cytomegalovirus exposure and HLA in healthy donors. Study-level information: Earlier sequencing of about 179 million T cells yielded under 120 million unique TCR beta sequences. Roughly 80 million unique TCRs from HLA-typed donors made up an early data release. Study-wide results and limits: Productive status was seen about 90% or about 30% of the time for most TCR beta V segments in an earlier analysis.

For this clone: Its antigen is unidentified.

This CDR3 is built from 16 residues. Per the germline V gene, CDR1 is SGHKS and CDR2 is YYEKEE (reference sequence). The V and J ends lost 4 bases and 5 bases, in that order; junction bases with no gene match: 13. The PCR ran on 60 Vbeta and 13 Jbeta primers. Sequencing was performed with immunoSEQ multiplex PCR; in TCRdb, only in-frame clones are kept and a portion is missing. The sample consists of fewer than 200,000 clones, roughly 87% of them appearing once. The specimen sequenced was PBMCs. The chain uses TRBV5-5 and TRBJ1-1; 8 positions agree with TRBD1. The sequence came from a woman under 40 in good health and CMV-seronegative. The CDR3 bases are TGTGCCAGCAGCAACAACCAGGGGGCCTTTGGGACTGAAGCTTTCTTT. Translation gives CASSNNQGAFGTEAFF.